One T cell receptor beta chain is described in this entry. The antigen remains unidentified. Total RNA, at least 5.5 micrograms per sample, came from PBMCs. This sample stems from a study of blood T cells in healthy people across ages. Then a second PCR, running roughly 7 to 11 cycles, was carried out with a sample-barcoded 5' primer and a J-beta primer mix. Tagging of each cDNA molecule was performed by a template-switch adaptor with 12 random nucleotides. Each CDR3 protein is one row after TCRdb ran MiXCR on the 5' RACE reads. Among approximately 2,000,000 distinct CDR3 sequences listed, roughly two fifths were seen once. Study observations and caveats: PBMCs left unsorted prevented a conclusive naive versus antigen-experienced comparison.

The specimen sequenced was blood. The receptor comes from a human donor in good health.

The CDR3 spells CSVSDPDYSGNTIYF. As DNA, the CDR3 is TGCAGCGTTTCCGACCCGGATTACTCTGGAAACACCATATATTTT. The chain is built from TRBV29-1 and TRBJ1-3; D is ambiguous. The CDR3 is 15 amino acids. CDR1 is SQVTM and CDR2 is ANQGSEA in the germline V gene. Trimming pared 5 bases from V and 0 bases from J, leaving 14 bases between. Complete variable domain (other parts from reference TRBV29-1 and TRBJ1-3): SAVISQKPSRDICQRGTSLTIQCQVDSQVTMMFWYRQQPGQSLTLIATANQGSEATYESGFVIDKFPISRPNLTFSTLTVSNMSPEDSSIYLCSVSDPDYSGNTIYFGEGSWLTVV.